This T cell receptor (beta chain) derives from a study of T cells in narcolepsy. General study results and limits: Blood of same and different patients, but not healthy controls, reportedly held recurring autoreactive clonotypes.

This clone was detected once. Its antigen remains unidentified. Germline CDR1 and CDR2: SGHTA and FQGNSA. V lost 0 bases to trimming and J lost 1 base, with 5 bases between them. The CDR3 is 14 amino acids. The table came from immunoSEQ multiplex PCR; TCRdb's copy has only in-frame clones and leaves some out. Here the sample spans 32,000 or so clones, approximately 83% being singletons. The sequenced sample was CD45RA- memory CD4+ T cells from PBMCs. The chain links TRBV7-2 to TRBJ2-3, with D maybe TRBD2 (5 bases). The source of this sequence is a human donor with narcolepsy. CDR3 sequence (DNA): TGTGCCAGCAGCTTAGCTAGCGGCACAGATACGCAGTATTTT. Translating it yields CASSLASGTDTQYF.